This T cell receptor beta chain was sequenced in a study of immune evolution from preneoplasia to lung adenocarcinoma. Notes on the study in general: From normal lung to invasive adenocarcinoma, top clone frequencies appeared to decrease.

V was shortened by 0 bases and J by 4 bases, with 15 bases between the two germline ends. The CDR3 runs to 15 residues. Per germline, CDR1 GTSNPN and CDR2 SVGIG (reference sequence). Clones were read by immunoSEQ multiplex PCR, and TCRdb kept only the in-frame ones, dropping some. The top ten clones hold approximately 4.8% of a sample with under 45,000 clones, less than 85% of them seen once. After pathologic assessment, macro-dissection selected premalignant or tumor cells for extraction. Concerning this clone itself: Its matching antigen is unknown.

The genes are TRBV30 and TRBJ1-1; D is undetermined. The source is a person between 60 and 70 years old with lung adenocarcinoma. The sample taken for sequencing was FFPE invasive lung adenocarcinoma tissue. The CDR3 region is CAWSVPTTAGTEAFF. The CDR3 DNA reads TGTGCCTGGAGTGTACCTACCACGGCGGGCACTGAAGCTTTCTTT. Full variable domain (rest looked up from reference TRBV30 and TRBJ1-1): SQTIHQWPATLVQPVGSPLSLECTVEGTSNPNLYWYRQAAGRGLQLLFYSVGIGQISSEVPQNLSASRPQDRQFILSSKKLLLSDSGFYLCAWSVPTTAGTEAFFGQGTRLTVV.